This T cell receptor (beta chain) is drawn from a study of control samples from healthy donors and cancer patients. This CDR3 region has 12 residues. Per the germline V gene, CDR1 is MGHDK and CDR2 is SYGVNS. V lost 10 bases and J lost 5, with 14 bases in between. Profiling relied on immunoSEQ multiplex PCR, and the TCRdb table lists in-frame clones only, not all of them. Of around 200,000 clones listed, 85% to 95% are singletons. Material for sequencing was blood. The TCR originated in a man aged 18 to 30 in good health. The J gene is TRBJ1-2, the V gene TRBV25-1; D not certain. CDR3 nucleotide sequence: TGTGCCACCACAGATTACAGTTATGGCTACACCTTC. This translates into CATTDYSYGYTF.